These 16 T cell receptor beta chains were all obtained from the same sample, sequenced in a study of OX40 agonist ivuxolimab in advanced cancers. Only in-frame clones appear in the TCRdb table, and some are missing; sequencing was by immunoSEQ multiplex PCR. The table has around 60,000 clones, roughly nine tenths seen once. The sample in question was CD4+ or CD8+ T cells sorted from blood, obtained in a trial of the OX40 agonist ivuxolimab. All receptors come from an adult with an advanced solid tumor such as melanoma, head and neck, liver or kidney cancer.

This clone was picked up one time. The V call is TRBV6-1, the J call TRBJ2-5; D gene unclear. Trimming pared 3 bases from V and 5 bases from J, leaving 10 bases between. Germline values: CDR1 MNHNS, CDR2 SASEGT. The length of the CDR3 is 13 residues. The CDR3 spells CASSDVQRETQYF. The DNA of the CDR3 is TGTGCCAGCAGTGATGTCCAACGGGAGACCCAGTACTTC.

The V gene is TRBV7-4, the J gene TRBJ2-5, with 9 bases identical to TRBD2. The better agreement between TRBJ2-7 and the DNA end casts doubt on the J call. In germline, CDR1 is SGHVT, CDR2 SQSDAQ. The CDR3 sequence is 15 residues long. The DNA for the CDR3 is TGTGCCAGCAGCTTAATAAGCGGGGGGTCCTACGAGCAGTACTTC. This codes for CASSLISGGSYEQYF.

This clone was seen a single time. This chain links TRBV6-1 with TRBJ2-7; TRBD1 aligns across 9 bases. The V and J ends lost 3 bases and 6 bases, in that order; junction bases with no gene match: 6. This CDR3 spans 14 amino acids. CDR1 MNHNS and CDR2 SASEGT come from the germline V gene. The DNA for the CDR3 is TGTGCCAGCAGTGAGAGGACAGGGGCTCGCGAGCAGTACTTC. Translating it yields CASSERTGAREQYF.

The chain has TRBV18 and TRBJ1-3; TRBD1 might be the D (6 bases). The CDR3 runs 18 residues. Germline CDR1 and CDR2: KGHSH and LQKENI. Trimming cost V 0 bases and J 0 bases, with 15 bases left between them. The DNA for the CDR3 is TGTGCCAGCTCACCACCGGCGGCGGGACAACCCTCTGGAAACACCATATATTTT. Its translation: CASSPPAAGQPSGNTIYF. Combining the CDR3 with reference TRBV18 and TRBJ1-3 gives the whole variable domain NAGVMQNPRHLVRRRGQEARLRCSPMKGHSHVYWYRQLPEEGLKFMVYLQKENIIDESGMPKERFSAEFPKEGPSILRIQQVVRGDSAAYFCASSPPAAGQPSGNTIYFGEGSWLTVV.

The chain combines TRBV18 with TRBJ1-1, with 7 bases fitting TRBD1. The CDR3 is made up of 17 amino acids. Germline trimming cut 3 bases from V and 4 bases from J; bases unmatched to any gene: 14. CDR1 and CDR2 from the germline V gene are KGHSH and LQKENI. CDR3 nucleotide sequence: TGTGCCAGCTCACCCCGACAGGGAGGGGAAAAAGGCACTGAAGCTTTCTTT. Its protein product is CASSPRQGGEKGTEAFF.

J is TRBJ1-1 and V is TRBV7-9, with D possibly matching TRBD1 (5 bases). V was clipped by 0 bases and J by 2 bases, with 7 bases between them. The CDR3 sequence is 14 residues long. CDR1 is SEHNR and CDR2 is FQNEAQ in the germline V gene (reference sequence). This CDR3 is CASSLAGDNTEAFF. The CDR3 coding sequence is TGTGCCAGCAGCTTAGCTGGGGACAACACTGAAGCTTTCTTT.

This clone was seen a handful of times. The chain recombines TRBV4-2 with TRBJ2-7, with D perhaps matching TRBD1 (6 bases). V gave up 5 bases and J gave up 7 bases, with 18 bases separating them. There are 14 residues in the CDR3. Germline V gene lookup returns CDR1 LGHNA and CDR2 YNFKEQ. The CDR3 DNA sequence: TGTGCCAGCAGCTCGGTAACACAGGGCGGAGAGCAGTACTTC. Protein: CASSSVTQGGEQYF.

This clone was seen just once. The chain uses TRBV5-6 and TRBJ2-1, with a tentative D call TRBD1 (6 bases). V was clipped by 1 base and J by 6 bases, with 14 bases between them. Per the germline V gene, CDR1 is SGHDT and CDR2 is YYEEEE. This CDR3 spans 15 amino acids. CDR3 sequence (DNA): TGTGCCAGCAGCTTGACAGGGTCACTCCCCAATGAGCAGTTCTTC. Amino acid sequence: CASSLTGSLPNEQFF.

The CDR3 nucleotides read TGTGCCAGCAGCCCCCAGGGGGAAAACACTGAAGCTTTCTTT. This codes for CASSPQGENTEAFF. The genes are TRBV28 and TRBJ1-1, with 7 bases that match TRBD1. CDR1 MDHEN and CDR2 SYDVKM come from the germline V gene. Unmatched junction bases numbered 6, after V lost 6 bases and J lost 2 bases. The CDR3 loop spans 14 amino acids.

The genes are TRBV12-2 and TRBJ2-3; the table's D gene call, TRBD2, was not cross checked with the DNA. TRBV12-2 is a documented pseudogene. The CDR3 sequence is 15 residues long. The CDR3 is CASRLVLAGAHTQYF. CDR3 nucleotide sequence: TGTGCAAGTCGCTTAGTGCTAGCGGGAGCACATACGCAGTATTTT.

V is TRBV11-2 and J is TRBJ2-4; D may be TRBD1 (6 bases). CDR1 is SGHAT and CDR2 is FQNNGV in the germline V gene. The V end was cut by 3 bases, the J end by 5 bases, with 8 bases between. The CDR3 is 13 residues long. The CDR3 loop reads CASSFTGQNIQYF. The CDR3 DNA is TGTGCCAGCAGCTTTACAGGGCAAAACATTCAGTACTTC.

This chain connects TRBV7-3 to TRBJ2-1; 9 bases are shared with TRBD2. The junction had 7 bases not matched to a gene; V was cut back by 4 bases and J by 6 bases. The CDR3 loop spans 15 amino acids. CDR1 is SGHTA, CDR2 FQGTGA, per germline. The CDR3 coding sequence is TGTGCCAGCAGCTCACCCCAGCGGGGGGTCAATGAGCAGTTCTTC. Its translation: CASSSPQRGVNEQFF.

This clone was seen a few times. V usage is TRBV5-4 and J usage is TRBJ1-2; D remains ambiguous. The germline V and J ends were trimmed by 4 bases and 0 bases, with 16 bases remaining between them. This CDR3 spans 16 amino acids. Germline CDR1 SGHNT, CDR2 YYREEE (reference sequence). CDR3 DNA sequence: TGTGCCAGCAGCCAGGACCTCCTTACTACTAACTATGGCTACACCTTC. This gives the protein CASSQDLLTTNYGYTF.

This clone appeared once. V usage is TRBV11-1 and J usage is TRBJ2-3, with 11 nucleotides matching TRBD1. Trimming cost V 1 base and J 2 bases; bases outside gene matches: 2. Germline-derived CDR1 and CDR2 are SGHAT and FQDESV (reference sequence). The CDR3 runs 16 residues. CDR3 loop: CASSLGDRGFTDTQYF. The CDR3, as DNA: TGTGCCAGCAGCTTAGGGGACAGGGGGTTCACAGATACGCAGTATTTT. Full variable domain (rest looked up from reference TRBV11-1 and TRBJ2-3): EAEVAQSPRYKITEKSQAVAFWCDPISGHATLYWYRQILGQGPELLVQFQDESVVDDSQLPKDRFSAERLKGVDSTLKIQPAELGDSAMYLCASSLGDRGFTDTQYFGPGTRLTVL.

J is TRBJ2-7 and V is TRBV15; D unclear. Germline CDR1 LNHNV, CDR2 YYDKDF (reference sequence). Trimming pared 5 bases from V and 0 bases from J, leaving 11 bases between. The CDR3 has 14 residues. CDR3 sequence (DNA): TGTGCCACCAGCCTTATGTTTAGCTCCTACGAGCAGTACTTC. Translating gives CATSLMFSSYEQYF.

The chain joins TRBV27 to TRBJ2-7; the match to TRBD2 covers 10 bases. This CDR3 has 19 amino acids. V was clipped by 7 bases and J by 2 bases; unmatched bases: 20. CDR1 and CDR2 from the germline V gene are MNHEY and SMNVEV (reference sequence). The CDR3 loop reads CASTPRGGPLAGAAYEQYF. CDR3 nucleotides: TGTGCCAGCACCCCTCGGGGTGGTCCTCTAGCGGGGGCCGCCTACGAGCAGTACTTC.